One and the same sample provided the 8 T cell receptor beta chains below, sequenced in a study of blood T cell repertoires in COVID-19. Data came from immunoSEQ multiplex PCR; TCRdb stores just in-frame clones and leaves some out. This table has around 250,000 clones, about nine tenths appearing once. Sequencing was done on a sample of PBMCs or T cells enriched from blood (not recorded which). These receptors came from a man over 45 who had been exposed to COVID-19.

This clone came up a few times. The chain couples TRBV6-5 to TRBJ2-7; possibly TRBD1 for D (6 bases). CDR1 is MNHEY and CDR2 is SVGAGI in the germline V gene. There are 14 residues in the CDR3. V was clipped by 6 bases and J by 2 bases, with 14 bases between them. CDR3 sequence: CASRPTDSTYEQYF. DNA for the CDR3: TGTGCCAGCAGACCGACGGACAGTACCTACGAGCAGTACTTC.

The CDR3 DNA reads as TGTGCCAGCACCCACCGGGGAGGGAAGGTGGAAAAACTGTTTTTT. It encodes CASTHRGGKVEKLFF. The V gene is TRBV11-2, the J gene TRBJ1-4, with D hard to call. Germline V lookup: CDR1 SGHAT, CDR2 FQNNGV. V lost 7 bases to trimming and J lost 8 bases, with 20 bases between them. This CDR3 comprises 15 residues.

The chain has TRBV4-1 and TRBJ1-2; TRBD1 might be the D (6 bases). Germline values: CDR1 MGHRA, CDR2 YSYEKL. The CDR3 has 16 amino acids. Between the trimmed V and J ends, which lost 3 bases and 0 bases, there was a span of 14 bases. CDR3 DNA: TGCGCCAGCAGCCAGGGTAGGGGGACCGCTAACTATGGCTACACCTTC. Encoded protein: CASSQGRGTANYGYTF.

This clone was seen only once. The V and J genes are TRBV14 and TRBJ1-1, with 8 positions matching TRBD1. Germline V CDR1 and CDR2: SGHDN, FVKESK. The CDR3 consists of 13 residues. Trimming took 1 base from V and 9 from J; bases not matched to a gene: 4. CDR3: CASSQARDRKAFF. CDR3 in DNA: TGTGCCAGCAGCCAAGCCCGGGACAGGAAAGCTTTCTTT. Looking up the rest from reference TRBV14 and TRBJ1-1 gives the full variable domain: EAGVTQFPSHSVIEKGQTVTLRCDPISGHDNLYWYRRVMGKEIKFLLHFVKESKQDESGMPNNRFLAERTGGTYSTLKVQPAELEDSGVYFCASSQARDRKAFFGQGTRLTVV.

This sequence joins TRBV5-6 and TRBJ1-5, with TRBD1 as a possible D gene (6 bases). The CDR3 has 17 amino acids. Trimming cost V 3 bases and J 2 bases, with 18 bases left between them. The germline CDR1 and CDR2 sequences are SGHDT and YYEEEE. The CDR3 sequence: CASSSGQGLSGNQPQHF. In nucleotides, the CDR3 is TGTGCCAGCAGCTCCGGGCAGGGGTTGTCTGGCAATCAGCCCCAGCATTTT.

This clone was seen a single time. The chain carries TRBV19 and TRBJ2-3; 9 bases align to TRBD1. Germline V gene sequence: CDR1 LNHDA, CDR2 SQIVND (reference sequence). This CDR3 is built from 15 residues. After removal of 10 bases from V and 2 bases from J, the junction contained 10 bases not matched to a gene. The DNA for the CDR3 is TGTGCCACGACAACGGGACAGGGAGCCACAGATACGCAGTATTTT. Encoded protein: CATTTGQGATDTQYF.

CDR3 coding DNA: TGCGCCAGCAGCCAAAGGGGGCAGGGCCACTATGGCTACACCTTC. Its protein product is CASSQRGQGHYGYTF. The genes are TRBV4-1 and TRBJ1-2; 7 nucleotides align to TRBD1. Germline V gene sequence: CDR1 MGHRA, CDR2 YSYEKL. The V and J ends lost 2 bases and 3 bases, in that order; junction bases with no gene match: 6. This CDR3 is 15 amino acids long.

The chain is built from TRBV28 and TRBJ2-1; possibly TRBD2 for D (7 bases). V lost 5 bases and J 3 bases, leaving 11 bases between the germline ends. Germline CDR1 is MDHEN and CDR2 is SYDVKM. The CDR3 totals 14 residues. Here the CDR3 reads CASSPGGGYNEQFF. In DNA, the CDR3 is TGTGCCAGCAGTCCGGGGGGCGGCTACAATGAGCAGTTCTTC.